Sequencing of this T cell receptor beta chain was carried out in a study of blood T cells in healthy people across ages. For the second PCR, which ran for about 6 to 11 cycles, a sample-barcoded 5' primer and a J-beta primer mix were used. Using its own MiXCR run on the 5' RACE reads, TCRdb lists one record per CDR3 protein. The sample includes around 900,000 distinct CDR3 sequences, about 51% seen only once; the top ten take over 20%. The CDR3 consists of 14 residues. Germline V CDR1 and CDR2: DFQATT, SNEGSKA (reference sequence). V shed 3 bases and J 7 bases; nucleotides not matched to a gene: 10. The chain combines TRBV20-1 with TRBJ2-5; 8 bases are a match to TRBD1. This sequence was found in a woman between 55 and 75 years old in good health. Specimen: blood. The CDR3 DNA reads TGCAGTGCTAGGAAGACAGGGGAAGGAGGGACCCAGTACTTC. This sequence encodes CSARKTGEGGTQYF.